This paragraph covers one T cell receptor beta chain sequence. This sample stems from a study of blood T cell repertoires in COVID-19. Across the whole study: Samples of COVID-19 (acute and convalescent) were obtained from the United States, Italy and Spain. From T cells, B-cell-depleted T cells, or PBMCs came the material, which was cDNA or gDNA.

The data were produced by immunoSEQ multiplex PCR, yet TCRdb's version contains in-frame clones alone and is incomplete. The top ten clones hold around 5.4% of a sample with just over 200,000 clones, 80% of them seen once. Germline loops: CDR1 SGHDN, CDR2 FVKESK. Trimming pared 1 base from V and 8 bases from J, leaving 11 bases between. This CDR3 region has 13 residues. This chain connects TRBV14 to TRBJ1-1; no definite D call. Sequencing was carried out using peripheral blood. This TCR was sampled from a woman in her 70s with acute or convalescent COVID-19. CDR3 DNA: TGTGCCAGCAGCCAAGGAATTGCGGGGGAAGCTTTCTTT. It is translated as CASSQGIAGEAFF.